This is a list of T cell receptor beta chains from one sample in a study of T cells in Graves' hyperthyroidism and ophthalmopathy. TCRdb fed the multiplex PCR reads into MiXCR, producing one record per CDR3 protein. The repertoire includes a few hundred thousand distinct CDR3 sequences, 15% of them detected once, and around a third sits in the top ten. Sequenced sample: blood. These receptors originate from a woman between 25 and 40 years old with Graves' hyperthyroidism. The CDR3 runs from the conserved cysteine through the conserved F or W. A D gene is named only where the DNA matches it firmly. Clone size, where shown, is once, few, many, or a class for clones that have expanded.

V gene	D gene	clone size	J gene	CDR3 DNA	CDR3 protein
TRBV18	NA	many	TRBJ1-1	TGTGCCAGCTCACCATCCGTCAGTTGGGACACTGAAGCTTTCTTT	CASSPSVSWDTEAFF
TRBV20-1	NA	few	TRBJ1-6	TGCAGTGCTAGAGTTTTTGGGCGCACGGATAATTCACCCCTCCACTTT	CSARVFGRTDNSPLHF
TRBV30	NA	many	TRBJ1-4	TGTGCCTGGGGCGGGGTGAGGTCTAATGAAAAACTGTTTTTT	CAWGGVRSNEKLFF
TRBV29-1	NA	NA	TRBJ1-2	TGCAGCGTTGAAGTGGAGTCAGGGTATGGCTACACCTTC	CSVEVESGYGYTF
TRBV25-1	TRBD1	few	TRBJ2-1	TGTGCCAGCAGTGCGTCGGGGACAGGGGGCGGTGGGTACTACAATGAGCAGTTCTTC	CASSASGTGGGGYYNEQFF
TRBV6-1	NA	NA	TRBJ1-1	TGTGCCAGCATTTTACCCGACCGACAGGAGAACACTGAAGCTTTCTTT	CASILPDRQENTEAFF
TRBV19	NA	NA	TRBJ2-5	TGTGCCAGTATGGGGTACCAAGAGACCCAGTACTTC	CASMGYQETQYF
TRBV15	TRBD1	NA	TRBJ1-5	TGTGCCACCAGCGAGGGACAGGGGATCGGCAATCAGCCCCAGCATTTT	CATSEGQGIGNQPQHF
TRBV7-3	NA	NA	TRBJ1-5	TGTGCCAGCAGCTTACTCGGCCAGGGGCCCAGTCAGCCCCAGCATTTT	CASSLLGQGPSQPQHF
TRBV19	NA	few	TRBJ1-5	TGTGCCAGTAGTATTTCGGGGTTGAGCAATCAGCCCCAGCATTTT	CASSISGLSNQPQHF
TRBV28	TRBD1	many	TRBJ1-5	TGTGCCAGCAGTTATCTGGGACAGGGGTCTCAGCCCCAGCATTTT	CASSYLGQGSQPQHF
TRBV27	TRBD2	many	TRBJ2-1	TGTGCCAGCAGTTCCTTTAGCGGGTTAGGTAATGAGCAGTTCTTC	CASSSFSGLGNEQFF
TRBV6-6	TRBD1	many	TRBJ1-3	TGTGCCAGCAGTTACTCGAGGAGGGGGCTCGGAAACACCATATATTTT	CASSYSRRGLGNTIYF
TRBV11-2	TRBD2	many	TRBJ2-7	TGTGCCAGCAGGCAGACCGGTAGCGGGAGCTACGAGCAGTACTTC	CASRQTGSGSYEQYF
TRBV6-1	NA	NA	TRBJ2-5	TGTGCCAGCAGGAACAGGGCCCTCGGGGAAGAGACCCAGTACTTC	CASRNRALGEETQYF
TRBV28	NA	few	TRBJ1-4	TGTGCCAGCACCGACTGGGACGGGTTGGGCGAAAAACTGTTTTTT	CASTDWDGLGEKLFF
TRBV5-6	NA	NA	TRBJ1-1	TGTGCCAGCAGCTTGAGGACCGGGATTTGGAACACTGAAGCTTTCTTT	CASSLRTGIWNTEAFF
TRBV10-2	TRBD2	NA	TRBJ2-7	TGCGCCAGCAGTGAGTCCCGACTAGCGGGACCCTCCTACGAGCAGTACTTC	CASSESRLAGPSYEQYF
TRBV3-1	NA	few	TRBJ2-7	TGTGCCAGCAGCCAAGATCCCCGCGAGAGGGCCTACGAGCAGTACTTC	CASSQDPRERAYEQYF
TRBV3-1	TRBD1	few	TRBJ2-2	TGTGCCAGCAGCATCACACAGGGGTCCGGGGAGCTGTTTTTT	CASSITQGSGELFF
TRBV6-5	NA	many	TRBJ2-3	TGTGCCAGCAGTTACCAGAACAACGGAGGATTCACAGATACGCAGTATTTT	CASSYQNNGGFTDTQYF
TRBV5-1	TRBD2	many	TRBJ2-3	TGCGCCAGCAGCTCCTCAGCGGGAAACACAGATACGCAGTATTTT	CASSSSAGNTDTQYF
TRBV10-3	NA	few	TRBJ2-3	TGTGCCATCAGTGAGTCTGGCCAGAGCACAGATACGCAGTATTTT	CAISESGQSTDTQYF
TRBV20-1	NA	many	TRBJ2-5	TGCAGTGCTAGAACCACCACAGGGATGAGCCAAGAGACCCAGTACTTC	CSARTTTGMSQETQYF
TRBV28	NA	few	TRBJ1-2	TGTGCCAGCAACCCTAGGCAGGGGTATGGCTACACCTTC	CASNPRQGYGYTF
TRBV27	TRBD2	NA	TRBJ2-2	TGTGCCAGCCGGATGGCGGGAGAATACACCGGGGAGCTGTTTTTT	CASRMAGEYTGELFF
TRBV19	TRBD2	many	TRBJ2-1	TGTGCCAGTAGTTTCGGTAGTAGCGGGTGGTATGAGCAGTTCTTC	CASSFGSSGWYEQFF
TRBV5-1	NA	many	TRBJ2-3	TGCGCCAGCAGTGACCTCACAGATACGCAGTATTTT	CASSDLTDTQYF
TRBV19	TRBD1	NA	TRBJ2-2	TGTGCCACCCCACAGGACAGGTCCACCGGGGAGCTGTTTTTT	CATPQDRSTGELFF
TRBV4-1	NA	few	TRBJ2-1	TGCGCCAGCAGCCAAGCTAACCCTAGCGTGGGTCACAATGAGCAGTTCTTC	CASSQANPSVGHNEQFF
TRBV9	NA	once	TRBJ1-3	TGTGCCAGCAGCTCGTTCTCTGGAAACACCATATATTTT	CASSSFSGNTIYF
TRBV9	NA	few	TRBJ2-1	TGTGCCAGCAACCCCGTGGGCCAAGAGTACAATGAGCAGTTCTTC	CASNPVGQEYNEQFF
TRBV7-8	NA	many	TRBJ2-1	TGTGCCAGCAGACTACAAGCGACACATTACAATGAGCAGTTCTTC	CASRLQATHYNEQFF
TRBV28	TRBD2	many	TRBJ2-7	TGTGCCAGGGCACGAGCGGGAGGCGGGGAGCAGTACTTC	CARARAGGGEQYF
TRBV5-1	NA	many	TRBJ2-2	TGCGCCAGCAGCTTAAGGGTCGGGAACACCGGGGAGCTGTTTTTT	CASSLRVGNTGELFF
TRBV20-1	NA	many	TRBJ2-7	TGCAGTGCTAGAGATCCTAACGGAGCCTACGAGCAGTACTTC	CSARDPNGAYEQYF
TRBV27	NA	many	TRBJ2-7	TGTGCCAGCAGTTCCCGACCCTCCTACGAGCAGTACTTC	CASSSRPSYEQYF
TRBV6-1	NA	many	TRBJ1-1	TGTGCCAGCAGCTCCCGTTCCCTTGAAGCTTTCTTT	CASSSRSLEAFF
TRBV28	TRBD2	many	TRBJ2-7	TGTGCCAGCAGTTTACTGACTAGCGGGACCTCCTACGAGCAGTACTTC	CASSLLTSGTSYEQYF
TRBV3-1	TRBD1	many	TRBJ1-2	TGTGCCAGCAGCCAAGCGACAGGGGAGAATGGCTACACCTTC	CASSQATGENGYTF
TRBV7-9	TRBD2	NA	TRBJ2-1	TGTGCCAGCAGTCCTAGCGGGAAGTTTGAGCAGTTCTTC	CASSPSGKFEQFF
TRBV12-3/TRBV12-4	TRBD1	NA	TRBJ1-2	TGTGCCAGCAGTCAAATACAGGGGGCAGGGGGGAATGGCTACACCTTC	CASSQIQGAGGNGYTF
TRBV20-1	NA	NA	TRBJ2-7	TGCAGTGCAACACACCCCACAAGCGCACACCCCTACGAGCAGTACTTC	CSATHPTSAHPYEQYF
TRBV7-8	NA	medium-sized	TRBJ2-3	TGTGCCAGCCGGACAATCGATACAGATACGCAGTATTTT	CASRTIDTDTQYF
TRBV18	NA	few	TRBJ2-5	TGTGCCAGCTCTCGCGGGCGGCGAGAGACCCAGTACTTC	CASSRGRRETQYF
TRBV29-1	NA	few	TRBJ1-5	TGCAGCGTCGAGGTACAGGGTAGCAATCAGCCCCAGCATTTT	CSVEVQGSNQPQHF
TRBV29-1	NA	many	TRBJ1-1	TGCAGCGTTGACAGAGGCGACACTGAAGCTTTCTTT	CSVDRGDTEAFF
TRBV6-2/TRBV6-3	NA	many	TRBJ2-5	TGTGCCAGCCGACTTGACACGATTTTCCCCACCCAGTACTTC	CASRLDTIFPTQYF
TRBV2	NA	many	TRBJ2-3	TGTGCCAGCAGCGGCTCGGGGGCTAGTTCGTATTTT	CASSGSGASSYF
TRBV12-3/TRBV12-4	NA	NA	TRBJ2-6	TGTGCCAGCAGGCTGGGCTCTGGGGCCAACGTCCTGACTTTC	CASRLGSGANVLTF
TRBV6-2/TRBV6-3	NA	few	TRBJ2-2	TGTGCCAGCAGTTATCTCGGGGGCTACACCGGGGAGCTGTTTTTT	CASSYLGGYTGELFF
TRBV20-1	TRBD2	NA	TRBJ2-1	TGCAGTGCTCAGAACCGGGACTACCATTTCAATGAGCAGTTCTTC	CSAQNRDYHFNEQFF
TRBV20-1	TRBD2	NA	TRBJ2-5	TGCAGTGCTAGGGGGGGGGGACTAGCGGAGTACCAAGAGACCCAGTACTTC	CSARGGGLAEYQETQYF